A selection of T cell receptor beta chains follows, all from one sample in a study of cytomegalovirus exposure and HLA in healthy donors. Some clones are missing from TCRdb's copy, which holds only in-frame ones; the method was immunoSEQ multiplex PCR. The sample has around 170,000 clones, approximately 71% seen once. Sequenced input: PBMCs. The receptors here all came from a girl aged 5-17 years in good health and CMV-seronegative. Both conserved end residues are part of each CDR3. D genes are given only for firm matches. Only some rows state a clone size, as once, few, many or a class for expanded clones.

d_call clone_size j_call v_call cdr3_aa cdr3_nt
. . TRBJ1-2 TRBV2 CASSETGYDYGYTF TGTGCCAGCAGTGAAACAGGGTACGACTATGGCTACACCTTC
. . TRBJ2-7 TRBV6-5 CASSYLSEQYF TGTGCCAGCAGTTACTTGAGCGAGCAGTACTTC
. . TRBJ1-4 TRBV29-1 CSVGGQDEKLFF TGCAGCGTTGGGGGGCAGGATGAAAAACTGTTTTTT
TRBD1 . TRBJ1-6 TRBV5-1 CASSLELGQGNSPLHF TGCGCCAGCAGCTTGGAATTGGGACAGGGGAATTCACCCCTCCACTTT
TRBD2 . TRBJ2-5 TRBV4-1 CASSQGGLADETQYF TGCGCCAGCAGCCAGGGCGGACTAGCGGACGAGACCCAGTACTTC
. few TRBJ1-1 TRBV5-1 CASSLGENTEAFF TGCGCCAGCAGCTTGGGCGAGAACACTGAAGCTTTCTTT
. few TRBJ2-2 TRBV5-4 CASSSGGLTGELFF TGTGCCAGCAGCTCGGGGGGCCTCACCGGGGAGCTGTTTTTT
. . TRBJ1-5 TRBV7-9 CASSLARVGGNQPQHF TGTGCCAGCAGCTTAGCGCGGGTCGGGGGCAATCAGCCCCAGCATTTT
. few TRBJ1-2 TRBV19 CASRSDGYTF TGTGCCAGTAGGTCTGATGGCTACACCTTC
. . TRBJ1-5 TRBV6-1 CASTLLTNQPQHF TGTGCCAGCACCCTGCTCACAAATCAGCCCCAGCATTTT
TRBD2 . TRBJ2-1 TRBV13 CASSFGTSASSYNEQFF TGTGCCAGCAGCTTCGGGACTAGCGCAAGCTCCTACAATGAGCAGTTCTTC
. few TRBJ2-1 TRBV27 CASWAPEGNEQFF TGTGCCAGCTGGGCCCCGGAGGGCAATGAGCAGTTCTTC
. . TRBJ1-5 TRBV7-8 CASSPGQFGSNQPQHF TGTGCCAGCAGCCCAGGACAGTTCGGAAGCAATCAGCCCCAGCATTTT
TRBD1 . TRBJ1-5 TRBV19 CASSQGQQSNQPQHF TGTGCCAGTAGTCAGGGACAGCAGAGCAATCAGCCCCAGCATTTT
TRBD1 . TRBJ1-1 TRBV5-1 CASSLEQGATEAFF TGCGCCAGCAGCTTAGAACAGGGGGCCACTGAAGCTTTCTTT
. . TRBJ1-3 TRBV7-9 CASSLDPGGLKPGNTIYF TGTGCCAGCAGCTTAGACCCGGGAGGACTTAAACCTGGAAACACCATATATTTT
TRBD1 . TRBJ2-1 TRBV2 CASSVSGGNEQFF TGTGCCAGCAGCGTCTCAGGGGGAAATGAGCAGTTCTTC
TRBD2 . TRBJ2-1 TRBV5-4 CASSSHGTSIYNEQFF TGTGCCAGCAGCTCCCATGGGACTAGTATTTACAATGAGCAGTTCTTC
TRBD1 . TRBJ1-4 TRBV6-1 CASSGHGTGDEKLFF TGTGCCAGCAGTGGACACGGGACAGGGGATGAAAAACTGTTTTTT
TRBD1 . TRBJ1-4 TRBV28 CASSPPGGRRNEKLFF TGTGCCAGCAGTCCCCCAGGGGGTCGCCGTAATGAAAAACTGTTTTTT
. once TRBJ2-2 TRBV9 CASTGVGGYTGELFF TGTGCCAGCACGGGAGTTGGGGGATACACCGGGGAGCTGTTTTTT
TRBD1 few TRBJ2-7 TRBV6-6 CASSYRQGRSDEQYF TGTGCCAGCAGTTACCGACAGGGAAGAAGTGACGAGCAGTACTTC
TRBD1 few TRBJ2-7 TRBV4-1 CASSQGRTGSNYEQYF TGCGCCAGCAGCCAGGGTCGGACAGGATCCAACTACGAGCAGTACTTC
. . TRBJ2-6 TRBV27 CASRQRLSGANVLTF TGTGCCAGCAGACAACGCCTCTCTGGGGCCAACGTCCTGACTTTC
TRBD1 . TRBJ1-6 TRBV19 CASSDRGSGGSPLHF TGTGCCAGTAGCGACAGGGGATCAGGTGGTTCACCCCTCCACTTT
TRBD1 . TRBJ1-5 TRBV5-1 CASSPGLGTGLSEIQPQHF TGCGCCAGCAGCCCGGGGTTGGGGACAGGTCTCTCCGAGATTCAGCCCCAGCATTTT
TRBD1 . TRBJ1-2 TRBV18 CASSPRDSTLVYGYTF TGTGCCAGCTCACCCCGGGACAGTACCCTTGTCTATGGCTACACCTTC
TRBD1 . TRBJ1-2 TRBV27 CASSPGDRVYGYTF TGTGCCAGCAGTCCCGGGGACAGAGTCTATGGCTACACCTTC
TRBD2 . TRBJ2-1 TRBV15 CATSRATSGGNEQFF TGTGCCACCAGCAGAGCCACTAGCGGGGGTAATGAGCAGTTCTTC
TRBD1 . TRBJ2-3 TRBV6-1 CASTLTGGDTQYF TGTGCCAGCACCCTAACAGGGGGAGATACGCAGTATTTT
. many TRBJ1-1 TRBV6-5 CASRYRETAFF TGTGCCAGCAGATACAGGGAGACGGCTTTCTTT
TRBD1 . TRBJ2-2 TRBV10-3 CAIAPSEGRGGPNTGELFF TGTGCCATCGCCCCTTCCGAGGGTCGAGGGGGCCCCAACACCGGGGAGCTGTTTTTT
. . TRBJ2-6 TRBV5-4 CASSLNMIGGSGANVLTF TGTGCCAGCAGCCTGAATATGATAGGGGGATCTGGGGCCAACGTCCTGACTTTC
. . TRBJ2-1 TRBV29-1 CSAAYNEQFF TGCAGCGCAGCCTACAATGAGCAGTTCTTC
. . TRBJ1-5 TRBV10-2 CASSEAGRTYQPQHF TGCGCCAGCAGTGAGGCCGGCAGGACTTATCAGCCCCAGCATTTT
TRBD2 few TRBJ2-7 TRBV9 CASSPSGGGLYEQYF TGTGCCAGCAGCCCTAGCGGGGGGGGTCTCTACGAGCAGTACTTC
. few TRBJ1-4 TRBV4-1 CASSQNGAGRNEKLFF TGCGCCAGCAGCCAAAATGGGGCAGGCCGTAATGAAAAACTGTTTTTT
TRBD2 once TRBJ2-5 TRBV19 CASTPSGGTTQYF TGTGCCAGTACCCCTAGCGGGGGAACCACCCAGTACTTC
. . TRBJ1-5 TRBV18 CASSPRLDQPQHF TGTGCCAGCTCACCACGGCTAGATCAGCCCCAGCATTTT
. . TRBJ1-5 TRBV6-1 CASSELYGPGEEPQHF TGTGCCAGCAGTGAACTATATGGACCCGGGGAGGAGCCCCAGCATTTT
TRBD1 . TRBJ2-7 TRBV5-1 CASSNRQGPGEQYF TGCGCCAGCAGCAACCGACAGGGGCCGGGGGAGCAGTACTTC
. once TRBJ1-6 TRBV30 CAWMQETYNSPLHF TGTGCCTGGATGCAGGAAACCTATAATTCACCCCTCCACTTT
TRBD1 few TRBJ1-2 TRBV19 CASRLAGGVGYTF TGTGCCAGTAGGCTCGCAGGGGGAGTTGGCTACACCTTC
TRBD1 . TRBJ1-5 TRBV4-1 CASSKGQGRNQPQHF TGCGCCAGCAGCAAGGGACAGGGGCGAAATCAGCCCCAGCATTTT
. . TRBJ2-5 TRBV29-1 CSVETTVHQETQYF TGCAGCGTAGAAACAACAGTGCACCAAGAGACCCAGTACTTC
TRBD1 few TRBJ1-1 TRBV9 CASSPGQPNTEAFF TGTGCCAGCAGCCCGGGACAGCCTAACACTGAAGCTTTCTTT
TRBD2 . TRBJ2-3 TRBV6-6 CASSYSSSGGPYF TGTGCCAGCAGTTACTCGAGTAGCGGGGGGCCGTATTTT
. . TRBJ1-1 TRBV19 CASSIPRRGPEAFF TGTGCCAGTAGTATCCCCCGCAGGGGTCCTGAAGCTTTCTTT
. . TRBJ1-1 TRBV2 CASVENMNTEAFF TGTGCCAGCGTGGAGAACATGAACACTGAAGCTTTCTTT
TRBD1 . TRBJ1-2 TRBV6-1 CASRTGLNYGYTF TGTGCCAGCAGGACAGGGCTCAACTATGGCTACACCTTC
TRBD1 . TRBJ2-3 TRBV11-2 CASSLTGQSTDTQYF TGTGCCAGCAGCTTAACGGGACAGAGCACAGATACGCAGTATTTT
TRBD1 . TRBJ1-1 TRBV7-3 CASSPGQRNTEAFF TGTGCCAGCAGCCCGGGACAGAGGAACACTGAAGCTTTCTTT
TRBD1 . TRBJ2-2 TRBV7-9 CASSFSGTGMTGELFF TGTGCCAGCAGCTTTTCCGGGACAGGGATGACCGGGGAGCTGTTTTTT
TRBD1 . TRBJ1-2 TRBV18 CASSQTLDRGAYGYTF TGTGCCAGCTCCCAAACCCTAGACAGGGGGGCCTATGGCTACACCTTC
. . TRBJ2-7 TRBV7-9 CASSLGTAGVGEQYF TGTGCCAGCAGCTTAGGTACCGCAGGGGTAGGCGAGCAGTACTTC
TRBD2 few TRBJ2-5 TRBV5-1 CASSWVPAGPRGTQYF TGCGCCAGCAGCTGGGTGCCAGCGGGGCCGCGGGGAACCCAGTACTTC
. . TRBJ2-7 TRBV28 CASSLVGGLHEQYF TGTGCCAGCAGTTTGGTGGGGGGACTCCACGAGCAGTACTTC
TRBD1 . TRBJ1-5 TRBV18 CASSPMGQSGQPQHF TGTGCCAGCTCACCAATGGGACAGTCGGGACAGCCCCAGCATTTT